This T cell receptor beta chain was observed in a study of neurological immune-mediated disorders. General study findings and limits: Among 34 multiple sclerosis patients, phylogenetic grouping put the repertoires of 18 into a single related-CDR3 cluster, a possible signature.

CDR1 and CDR2 (germline): SNHLY, FYNNEI. V was clipped by 7 bases and J by 2 bases; unmatched bases: 7. The CDR3 spans 14 residues. Each sequencing run yielded over 160 million TCR-beta sequences from 15-18 subjects. TCRdb re-called the 5' RACE reads with MiXCR, one entry per CDR3 protein. The table lists some 57,000 distinct CDR3 sequences, around 4.7% of them singletons. The table lists this clonotype with many counts. Its antigen is undetermined. This chain connects TRBV2 to TRBJ1-2; 7 bases map to TRBD1. The receptor's source is a woman aged 45-65 years with multiple sclerosis. The sequenced material came from PBMCs. The CDR3 region is CASKLTGSNYGYTF. CDR3 nucleotide sequence: TGTGCCAGCAAATTGACAGGGTCAAACTATGGCTACACCTTC.